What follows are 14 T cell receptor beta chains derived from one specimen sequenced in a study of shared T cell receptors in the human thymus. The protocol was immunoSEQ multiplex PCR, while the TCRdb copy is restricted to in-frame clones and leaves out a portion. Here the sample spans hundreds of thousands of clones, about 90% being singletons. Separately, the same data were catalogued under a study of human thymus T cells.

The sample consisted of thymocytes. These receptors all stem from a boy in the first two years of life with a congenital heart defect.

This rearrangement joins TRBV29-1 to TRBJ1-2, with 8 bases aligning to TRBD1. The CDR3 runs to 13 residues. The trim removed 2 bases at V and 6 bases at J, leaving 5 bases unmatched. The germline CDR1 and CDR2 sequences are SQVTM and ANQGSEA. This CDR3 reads CSVELGQVDGYTF. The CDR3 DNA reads TGCAGCGTTGAACTGGGACAGGTAGATGGCTACACCTTC.

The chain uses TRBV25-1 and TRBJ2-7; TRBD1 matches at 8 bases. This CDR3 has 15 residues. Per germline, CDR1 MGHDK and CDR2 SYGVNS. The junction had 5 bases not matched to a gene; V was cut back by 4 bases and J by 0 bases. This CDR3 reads CASSVRDRSSYEQYF. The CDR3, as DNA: TGTGCCAGCAGTGTCCGGGACAGGAGCTCCTACGAGCAGTACTTC.

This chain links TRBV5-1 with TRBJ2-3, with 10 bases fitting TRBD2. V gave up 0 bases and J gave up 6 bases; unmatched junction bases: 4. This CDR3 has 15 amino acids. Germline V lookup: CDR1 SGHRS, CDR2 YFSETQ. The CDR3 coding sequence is TGCGCCAGCAGCTTGGTCCAGCGGGGGGGCGATACGCAGTATTTT. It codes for CASSLVQRGGDTQYF.

DNA of the CDR3: TGTGCCAGCAGTTTAAAGGCGGCGGCACCCAGCCTGCGAGAGACCCAGTACTTC. It codes for CASSLKAAAPSLRETQYF. The V call is TRBV27, the J call TRBJ2-5; D not certain. Germline CDR1 MNHEY, CDR2 SMNVEV (reference sequence). The CDR3 totals 18 residues. The ends were cut back, 2 bases at V and 4 bases at J, with 23 bases in the middle.

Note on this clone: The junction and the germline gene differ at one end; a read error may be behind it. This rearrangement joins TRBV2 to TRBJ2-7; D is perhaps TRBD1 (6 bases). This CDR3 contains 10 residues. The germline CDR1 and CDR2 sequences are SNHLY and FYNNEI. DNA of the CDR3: TGTGCCAGCAGGGGGGCAGGGGCGGACTTC. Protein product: CASRGAGADF.

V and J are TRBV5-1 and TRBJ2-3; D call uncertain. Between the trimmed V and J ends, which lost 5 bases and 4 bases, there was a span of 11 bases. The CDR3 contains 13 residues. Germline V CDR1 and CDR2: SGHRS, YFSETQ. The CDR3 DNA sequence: TGCGCCAGCAGAAGTTGGCGGCCAGATACGCAGTATTTT. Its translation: CASRSWRPDTQYF.

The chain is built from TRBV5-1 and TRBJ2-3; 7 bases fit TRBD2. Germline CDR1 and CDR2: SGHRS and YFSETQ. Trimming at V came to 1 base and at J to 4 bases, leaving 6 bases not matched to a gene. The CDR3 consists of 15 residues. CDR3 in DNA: TGCGCCAGCAGCTTGACCAGCGGGGCAGCAGATACGCAGTATTTT. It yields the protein CASSLTSGAADTQYF.

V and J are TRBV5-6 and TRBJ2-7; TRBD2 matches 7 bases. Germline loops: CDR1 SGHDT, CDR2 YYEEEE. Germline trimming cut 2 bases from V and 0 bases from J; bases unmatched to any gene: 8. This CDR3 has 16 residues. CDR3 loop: CASSFLSGAYSYEQYF. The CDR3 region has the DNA TGTGCCAGCAGCTTTCTGAGCGGGGCGTACTCCTACGAGCAGTACTTC.

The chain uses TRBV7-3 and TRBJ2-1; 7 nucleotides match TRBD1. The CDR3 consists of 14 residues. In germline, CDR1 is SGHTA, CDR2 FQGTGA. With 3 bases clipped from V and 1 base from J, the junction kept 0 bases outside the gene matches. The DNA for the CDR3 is TGTGCCAGCAGCTTGACAGGGTCCTACAATGAGCAGTTCTTC. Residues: CASSLTGSYNEQFF.

Written as DNA, the CDR3 is TGTGCCAGCAGTTCGGTTCAGGGCCCTCCCGAGGAACCGAATAATTCACCCCTCCACTTT. Protein product: CASSSVQGPPEEPNNSPLHF. The rearrangement uses TRBV28 and TRBJ1-6; TRBD1 might be the D (5 bases). V dropped 4 bases and J dropped 5 bases, with 27 bases sitting between them. Germline V gene sequence: CDR1 MDHEN, CDR2 SYDVKM. The CDR3 has 20 amino acids.

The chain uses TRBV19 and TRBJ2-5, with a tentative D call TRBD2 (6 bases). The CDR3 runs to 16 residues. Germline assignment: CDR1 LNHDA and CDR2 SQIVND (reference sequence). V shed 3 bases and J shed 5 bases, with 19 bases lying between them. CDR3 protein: CASSIGLAQTVETQYF. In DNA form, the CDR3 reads TGTGCCAGTAGTATCGGGCTAGCGCAAACTGTGGAGACCCAGTACTTC.

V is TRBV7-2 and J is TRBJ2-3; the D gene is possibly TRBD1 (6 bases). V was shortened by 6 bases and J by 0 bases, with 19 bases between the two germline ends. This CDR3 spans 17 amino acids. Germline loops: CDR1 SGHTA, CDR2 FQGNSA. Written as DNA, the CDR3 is TGTGCCAGCAGTCAAGGAGGAACAGGGCCTAGCACAGATACGCAGTATTTT. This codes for CASSQGGTGPSTDTQYF.

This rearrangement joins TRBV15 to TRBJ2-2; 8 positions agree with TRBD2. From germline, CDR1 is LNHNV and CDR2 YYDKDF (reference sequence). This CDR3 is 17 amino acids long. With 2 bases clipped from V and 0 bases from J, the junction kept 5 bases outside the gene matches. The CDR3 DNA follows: TGTGCCACCAGCAGACGGCGGGGGGTTACGAACACCGGGGAGCTGTTTTTT. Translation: CATSRRRGVTNTGELFF. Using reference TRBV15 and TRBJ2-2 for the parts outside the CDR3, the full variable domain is DAMVIQNPRYQVTQFGKPVTLSCSQTLNHNVMYWYQQKSSQAPKLLFHYYDKDFNNEADTPDNFQSRRPNTSFCFLDIRSPGLGDTAMYLCATSRRRGVTNTGELFFGEGSRLTVL.

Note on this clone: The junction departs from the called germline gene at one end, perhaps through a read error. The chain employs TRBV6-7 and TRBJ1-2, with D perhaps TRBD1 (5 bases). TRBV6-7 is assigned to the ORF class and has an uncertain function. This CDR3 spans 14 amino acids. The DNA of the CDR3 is TGTGCCAGCACAGGGAACAGCCCTAACTATGGCTACCCCTTC. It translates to CASTGNSPNYGYPF.